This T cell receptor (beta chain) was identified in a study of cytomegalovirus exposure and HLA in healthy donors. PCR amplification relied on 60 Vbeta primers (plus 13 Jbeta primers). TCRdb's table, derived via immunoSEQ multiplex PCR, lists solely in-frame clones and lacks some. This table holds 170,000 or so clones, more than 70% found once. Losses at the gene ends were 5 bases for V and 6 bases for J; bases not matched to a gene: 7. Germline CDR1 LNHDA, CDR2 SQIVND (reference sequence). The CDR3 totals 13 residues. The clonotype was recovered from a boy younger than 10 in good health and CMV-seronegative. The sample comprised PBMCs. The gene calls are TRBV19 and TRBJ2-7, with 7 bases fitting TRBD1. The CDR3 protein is CASSPQGKGEQYF. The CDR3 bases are TGTGCCAGTAGTCCACAGGGGAAGGGCGAGCAGTACTTC.